This TCR beta chain was obtained from a study of CD8 T cells in ankylosing spondylitis. General observations from the study: In the blood and synovial fluid of reactive arthritis, some motif variants had been previously reported. Significant enrichment of disease-linked clones was reportedly seen in matched ankylosing spondylitis synovial fluid. Under 10 highly homologous variants formed a TCR beta motif that appeared characteristic of ankylosing spondylitis blood.

This clonotype was counted only a few times. Its antigen is as yet unknown. TCRdb reanalysed the 5' RACE reads using MiXCR and keeps one entry per CDR3 protein. Here the sample spans 500,000 to 550,000 distinct CDR3 sequences, about 12% being singletons. The sequenced material came from blood, either unsorted or a sorted T cell fraction (not recorded which). The sequence was collected from a male donor with ankylosing spondylitis.

CDR3 residues: CASSLDRGRVRGYTF. The DNA of the CDR3 is TGTGCCAGCAGCTTAGATCGCGGGAGGGTGCGGGGCTACACCTTC. This sequence joins TRBV7-2 and TRBJ1-2; no clear D. Germline assignment: CDR1 SGHTA and CDR2 FQGNSA. Trimming took 1 base from V and 8 from J, leaving 17 bases between them. The CDR3 contains 15 residues.